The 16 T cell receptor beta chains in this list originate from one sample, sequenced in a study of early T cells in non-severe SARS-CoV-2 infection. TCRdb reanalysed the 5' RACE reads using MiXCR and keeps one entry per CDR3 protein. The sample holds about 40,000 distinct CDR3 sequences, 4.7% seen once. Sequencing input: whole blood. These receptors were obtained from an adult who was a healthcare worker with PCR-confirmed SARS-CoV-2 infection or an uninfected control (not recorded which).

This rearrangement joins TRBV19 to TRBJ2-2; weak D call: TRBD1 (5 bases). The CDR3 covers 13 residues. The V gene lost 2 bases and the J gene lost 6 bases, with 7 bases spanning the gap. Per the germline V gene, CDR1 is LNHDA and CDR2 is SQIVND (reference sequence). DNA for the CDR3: TGTGCCAGTAGTATACGACAGCCCGGGGAGCTGTTTTTT. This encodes CASSIRQPGELFF.

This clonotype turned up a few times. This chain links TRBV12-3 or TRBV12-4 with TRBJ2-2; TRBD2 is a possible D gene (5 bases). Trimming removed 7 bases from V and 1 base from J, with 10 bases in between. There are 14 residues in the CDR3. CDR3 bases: TGTGCCAGCACCCCTCGGGAGAACACCGGGGAGCTGTTTTTT. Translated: CASTPRENTGELFF.

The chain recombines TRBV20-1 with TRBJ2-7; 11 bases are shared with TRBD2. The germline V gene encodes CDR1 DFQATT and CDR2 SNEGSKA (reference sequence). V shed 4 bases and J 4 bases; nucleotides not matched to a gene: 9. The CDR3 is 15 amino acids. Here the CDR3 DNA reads TGCAGTGCTACCCATTGGCCTAGCGGGAGGTACGAGCAGTACTTC. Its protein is CSATHWPSGRYEQYF.

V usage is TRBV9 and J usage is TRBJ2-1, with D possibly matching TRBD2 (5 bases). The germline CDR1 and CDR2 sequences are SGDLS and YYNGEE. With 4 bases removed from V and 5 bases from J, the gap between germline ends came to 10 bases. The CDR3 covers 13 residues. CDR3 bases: TGTGCCAGCAGCAGCGGAGACGACAATGAGCAGTTCTTC. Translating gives CASSSGDDNEQFF.

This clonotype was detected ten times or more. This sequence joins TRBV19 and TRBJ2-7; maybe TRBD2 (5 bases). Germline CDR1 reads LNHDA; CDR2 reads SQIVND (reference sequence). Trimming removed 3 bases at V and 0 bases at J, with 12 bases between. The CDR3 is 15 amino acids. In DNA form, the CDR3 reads TGTGCCAGTAGTATCTTGGACTCCGGCTCCTACGAGCAGTACTTC. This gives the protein CASSILDSGSYEQYF.

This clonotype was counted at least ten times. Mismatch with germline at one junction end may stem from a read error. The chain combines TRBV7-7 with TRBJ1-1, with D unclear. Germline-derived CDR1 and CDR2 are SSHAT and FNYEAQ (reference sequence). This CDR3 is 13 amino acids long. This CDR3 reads CASSLAWDTEAFF. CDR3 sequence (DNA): TGTGCTAGCAGCTTAGCGTGGGACACTGAAGCTTTCTTT.

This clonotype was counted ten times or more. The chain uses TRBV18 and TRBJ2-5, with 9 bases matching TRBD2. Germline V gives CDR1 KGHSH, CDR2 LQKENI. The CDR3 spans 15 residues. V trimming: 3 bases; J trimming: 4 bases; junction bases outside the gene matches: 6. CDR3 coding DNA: TGTGCCAGCTCACCCGCAGCGGGAGGAGCAGAGACCCAGTACTTC. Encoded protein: CASSPAAGGAETQYF.

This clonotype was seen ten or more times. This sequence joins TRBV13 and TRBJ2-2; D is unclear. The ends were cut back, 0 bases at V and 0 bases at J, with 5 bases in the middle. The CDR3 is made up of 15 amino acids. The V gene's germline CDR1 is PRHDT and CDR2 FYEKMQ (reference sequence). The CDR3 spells CASSLGRSNTGELFF. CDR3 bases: TGTGCCAGCAGCTTAGGAAGGTCGAACACCGGGGAGCTGTTTTTT.

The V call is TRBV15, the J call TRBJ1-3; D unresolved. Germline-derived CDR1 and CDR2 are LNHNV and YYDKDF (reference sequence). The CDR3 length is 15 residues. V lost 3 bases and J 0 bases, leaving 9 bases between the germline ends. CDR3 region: CATSRERPSGNTIYF. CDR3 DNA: TGTGCCACCAGCAGGGAGCGGCCCTCTGGAAACACCATATATTTT.

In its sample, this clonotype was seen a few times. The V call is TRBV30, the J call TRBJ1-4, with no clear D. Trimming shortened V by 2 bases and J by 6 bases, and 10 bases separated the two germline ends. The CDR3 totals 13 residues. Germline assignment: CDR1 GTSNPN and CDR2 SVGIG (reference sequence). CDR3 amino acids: CAWSNSMHEKLFF. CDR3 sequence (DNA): TGTGCCTGGAGTAATTCTATGCATGAAAAACTGTTTTTT.

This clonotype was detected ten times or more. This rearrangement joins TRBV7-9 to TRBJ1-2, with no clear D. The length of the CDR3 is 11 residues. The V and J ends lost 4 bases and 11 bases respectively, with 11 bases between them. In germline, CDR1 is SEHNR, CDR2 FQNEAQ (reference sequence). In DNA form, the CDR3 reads TGTGCCAGCAGCTCACAAAGGAGATACACCTTC. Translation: CASSSQRRYTF.

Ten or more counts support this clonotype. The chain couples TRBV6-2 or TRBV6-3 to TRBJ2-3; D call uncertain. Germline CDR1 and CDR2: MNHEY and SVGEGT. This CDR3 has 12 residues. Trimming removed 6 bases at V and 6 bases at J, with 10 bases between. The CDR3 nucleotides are TGTGCCAGCAGCCCAGTTTGGGATACGCAGTATTTT. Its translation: CASSPVWDTQYF.

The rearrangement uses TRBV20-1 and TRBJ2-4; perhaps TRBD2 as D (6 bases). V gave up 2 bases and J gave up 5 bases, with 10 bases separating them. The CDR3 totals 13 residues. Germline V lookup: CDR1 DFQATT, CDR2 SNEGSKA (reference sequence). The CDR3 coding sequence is TGCAGTGCTAGACCGCCGGGAGAAAACATTCAGTACTTC. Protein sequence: CSARPPGENIQYF.

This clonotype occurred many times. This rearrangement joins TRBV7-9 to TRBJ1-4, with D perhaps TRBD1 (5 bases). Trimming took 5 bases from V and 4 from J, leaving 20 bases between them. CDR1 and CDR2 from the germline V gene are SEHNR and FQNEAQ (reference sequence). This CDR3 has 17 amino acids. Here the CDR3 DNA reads TGTGCCAGCAGCCCGTTCCCAGTCCGGGGGAATAATGAAAAACTGTTTTTT. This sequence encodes CASSPFPVRGNNEKLFF.

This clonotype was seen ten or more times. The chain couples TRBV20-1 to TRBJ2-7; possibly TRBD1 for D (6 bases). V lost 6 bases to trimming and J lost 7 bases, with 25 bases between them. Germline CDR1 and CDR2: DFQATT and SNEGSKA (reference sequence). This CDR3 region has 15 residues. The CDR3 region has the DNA TGCAGTGCCCCCAAGTTTCGGGACACGCCGCTGGAGCAGTACTTC. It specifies CSAPKFRDTPLEQYF.

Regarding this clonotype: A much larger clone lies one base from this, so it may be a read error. The CDR3 DNA is TGTGTCAGCACCAGGCCACCTGCGAACACCGGGGAGCTGTTTTTT. Translation gives CVSTRPPANTGELFF. The chain is built from TRBV6-2 or TRBV6-3 and TRBJ2-2; D remains ambiguous. This CDR3 has 15 residues. Germline CDR1 and CDR2: MNHEY and SVGEGT.